This entry lists 7 T cell receptor beta chains sequenced from one sample in a study of a mutant IDH1 vaccine in newly diagnosed glioma. Clones were read by immunoSEQ multiplex PCR, and TCRdb kept only the in-frame ones, dropping some. The table has around 50,000 clones, just over 85% seen once. Time point meaning: baseline, week 1 (first vaccination visit). As for treatment: pre-vaccination baseline after standard-of-care therapy. Sequenced here: PBMCs, sampled from a glioma patient treated with radiotherapy, temozolomide or both. These receptors were taken from a man aged 40-55 years with glioma.

The CDR3 DNA reads as TGTGCCAGCAGTTTATCCTGGGGGTCTACCTACGAGCAGTACTTC. It specifies CASSLSWGSTYEQYF. The chain joins TRBV27 to TRBJ2-7; D might be TRBD1 or TRBD2, each matching 5 bases. The CDR3 is 15 residues long. V gave up 0 bases and J gave up 2 bases, with 11 bases separating them. Germline loops: CDR1 MNHEY, CDR2 SMNVEV (reference sequence).

The rearrangement uses TRBV7-8 and TRBJ2-3, with D perhaps matching TRBD2 (5 bases). The CDR3 loop spans 16 amino acids. The ends were cut back, 1 base at V and 4 bases at J, with 15 bases in the middle. CDR1 and CDR2 from the germline V gene are SGHVS and FQNEAQ. In nucleotides, the CDR3 is TGTGCCAGCAGCTTAGTTGTGGGCCGGGGAGCAGATACGCAGTATTTT. This translates into CASSLVVGRGADTQYF.

This chain uses TRBV9 with TRBJ2-5; TRBD2 matches 7 bases. J lost 1 base, V lost 2 bases, and 5 bases had no gene match. This CDR3 has 15 amino acids. Germline-derived CDR1 and CDR2 are SGDLS and YYNGEE. CDR3 sequence: CASSVQTSIQETQYF. The CDR3 DNA is TGTGCCAGCAGCGTTCAGACTAGCATCCAAGAGACCCAGTACTTC.

The chain recombines TRBV7-2 with TRBJ2-7; possibly TRBD2 for D (6 bases). The V end lost 6 bases, the J end lost 3 bases, and 12 bases lay between the germline ends. CDR1 and CDR2 from the germline V gene are SGHTA and FQGNSA. There are 13 residues in the CDR3. The CDR3 reads CASRPPGSYEQYF. In nucleotides, the CDR3 is TGTGCCAGCAGACCCCCCGGGAGCTACGAGCAGTACTTC.

This rearrangement joins TRBV2 to TRBJ2-7; 7 positions agree with TRBD2. The V and J ends lost 10 bases and 0 bases, in that order; junction bases with no gene match: 9. The CDR3 runs to 14 residues. Germline-derived CDR1 and CDR2 are SNHLY and FYNNEI. For the CDR3, the DNA is TGTGCCACCATGAAGAGCGGGGTCTCCTACGAGCAGTACTTC. Translation gives CATMKSGVSYEQYF.

This chain joins TRBV7-6 and TRBJ2-5; 8 bases align to TRBD2. The CDR3 covers 15 residues. CDR1 is SGHVS and CDR2 is FNYEAQ in the germline V gene. Trimming took 1 base from V and 1 from J; bases not matched to a gene: 2. The CDR3 DNA is TGTGCCAGCAGCTTAGGGACTAGCACCCAAGAGACCCAGTACTTC. This sequence encodes CASSLGTSTQETQYF.

The chain employs TRBV19 and TRBJ2-1; a possible D gene is TRBD1 (6 bases). Trimming cost V 4 bases and J 5 bases, with 6 bases left between them. In germline, CDR1 is LNHDA, CDR2 SQIVND (reference sequence). The CDR3 contains 12 residues. CDR3 nucleotides: TGTGCCAGTAGTAAGGGGGACAATGAGCAGTTCTTC. It is translated as CASSKGDNEQFF.